The clone carrying this T cell receptor (beta chain) has a handful of counts. Its antigen is still unknown. The entry originates in a study of response to subunit inactivated influenza vaccine. Study findings and constraints: The authors put forward the suggestion that each seasonal influenza vaccination may bring in only a limited number of new T cells.

In TCRdb, the RT-PCR reads were re-called with MiXCR into one record per CDR3 protein. The table lists around 530,000 distinct CDR3 sequences, about 17% of them singletons, with 3% in the top ten. CDR1 is LGHNA, CDR2 YSLEER, per germline. V was clipped by 0 bases and J by 11 bases, with 11 bases between them. The CDR3 extends over 14 amino acids. The material was CD4+ T cells sorted from PBMCs, obtained less than 30 months after vaccination. V is TRBV4-3 and J is TRBJ1-6; D not resolved. The TCR comes from a man aged 50-75 years who received an inactivated influenza vaccine. The CDR3, as DNA: TGCGCCAGCAGCCAAGAACTGGGGAAGCCACCCCTCCACTTT. Translation gives CASSQELGKPPLHF.